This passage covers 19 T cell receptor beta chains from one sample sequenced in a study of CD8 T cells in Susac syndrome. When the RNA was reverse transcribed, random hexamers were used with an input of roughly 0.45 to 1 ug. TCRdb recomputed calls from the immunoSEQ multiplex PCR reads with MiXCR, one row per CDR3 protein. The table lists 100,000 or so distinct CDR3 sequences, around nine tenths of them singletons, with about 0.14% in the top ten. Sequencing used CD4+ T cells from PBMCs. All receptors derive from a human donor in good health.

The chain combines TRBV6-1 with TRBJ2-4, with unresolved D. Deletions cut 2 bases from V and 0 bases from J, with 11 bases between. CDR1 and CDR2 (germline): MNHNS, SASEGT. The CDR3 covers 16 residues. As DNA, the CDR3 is TGTGCCAGCAGTGAAACTCAACTTGGAGCCAAAAACATTCAGTACTTC. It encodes CASSETQLGAKNIQYF.

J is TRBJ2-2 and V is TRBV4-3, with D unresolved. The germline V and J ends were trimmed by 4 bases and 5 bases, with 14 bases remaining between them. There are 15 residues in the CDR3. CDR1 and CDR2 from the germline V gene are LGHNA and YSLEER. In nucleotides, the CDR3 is TGCGCCAGCAGCCCAGATCGTAAGGTTACCGGGGAGCTGTTTTTT. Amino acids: CASSPDRKVTGELFF.

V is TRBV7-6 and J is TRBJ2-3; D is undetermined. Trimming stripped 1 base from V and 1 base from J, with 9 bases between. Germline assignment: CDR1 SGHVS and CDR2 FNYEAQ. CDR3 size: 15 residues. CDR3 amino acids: CASSLGLGRTDTQYF. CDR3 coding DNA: TGTGCCAGCAGCTTAGGCCTCGGCCGCACAGATACGCAGTATTTT.

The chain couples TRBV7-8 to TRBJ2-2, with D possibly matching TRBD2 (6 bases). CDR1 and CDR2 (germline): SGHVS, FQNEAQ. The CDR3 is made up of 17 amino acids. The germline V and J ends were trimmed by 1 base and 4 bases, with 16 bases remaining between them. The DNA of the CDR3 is TGTGCCAGCAGCTTAGACAGTGTGGGAGGACGCACCGGGGAGCTGTTTTTT. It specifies CASSLDSVGGRTGELFF.

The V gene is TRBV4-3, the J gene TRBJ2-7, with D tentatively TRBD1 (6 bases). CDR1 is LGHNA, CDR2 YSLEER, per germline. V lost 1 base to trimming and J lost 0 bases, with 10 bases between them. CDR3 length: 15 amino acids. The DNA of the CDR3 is TGCGCCAGCAGCCAAGGCAGGGGCGTCTCCTACGAGCAGTACTTC. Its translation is CASSQGRGVSYEQYF.

CDR3 sequence reads: CASRDGPRETQYF. Here the CDR3 DNA reads TGTGCCAGCAGGGACGGTCCCCGGGAGACCCAGTACTTC. The chain combines TRBV7-2 with TRBJ2-5; D not certain. V was pared by 6 bases and J by 5 bases, with 13 bases between. Germline V lookup: CDR1 SGHTA, CDR2 FQGNSA. The CDR3 sequence is 13 residues long.

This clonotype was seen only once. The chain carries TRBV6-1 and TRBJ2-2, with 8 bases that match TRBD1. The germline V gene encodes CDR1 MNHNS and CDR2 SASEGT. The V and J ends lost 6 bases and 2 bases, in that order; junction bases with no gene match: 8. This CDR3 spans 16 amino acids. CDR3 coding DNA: TGTGCCAGCAGGGCCGCGGGGACAGGAAACACCGGGGAGCTGTTTTTT. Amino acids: CASRAAGTGNTGELFF.

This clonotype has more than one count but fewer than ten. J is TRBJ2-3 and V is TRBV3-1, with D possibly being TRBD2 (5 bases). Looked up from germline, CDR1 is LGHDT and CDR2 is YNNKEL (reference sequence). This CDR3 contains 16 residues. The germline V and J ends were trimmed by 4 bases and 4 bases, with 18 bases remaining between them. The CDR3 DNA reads TGTGCCAGCAGCCTTAGAGAGCGGACCCCCGCAGATACGCAGTATTTT. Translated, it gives CASSLRERTPADTQYF.

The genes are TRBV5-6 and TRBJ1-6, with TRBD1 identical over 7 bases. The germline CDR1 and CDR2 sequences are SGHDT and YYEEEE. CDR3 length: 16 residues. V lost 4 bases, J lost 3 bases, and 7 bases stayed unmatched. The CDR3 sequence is CASSQGTVGYNSPLHF. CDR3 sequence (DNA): TGTGCCAGCAGCCAAGGGACAGTGGGCTATAATTCACCCCTCCACTTT.

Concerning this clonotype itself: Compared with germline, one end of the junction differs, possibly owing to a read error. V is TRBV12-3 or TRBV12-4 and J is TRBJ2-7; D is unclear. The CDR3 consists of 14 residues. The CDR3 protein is CASSFLGAPYGQYF. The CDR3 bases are TGTGCCAGCAGTTTCCTTGGTGCGCCCTACGGGCAGTACTTC.

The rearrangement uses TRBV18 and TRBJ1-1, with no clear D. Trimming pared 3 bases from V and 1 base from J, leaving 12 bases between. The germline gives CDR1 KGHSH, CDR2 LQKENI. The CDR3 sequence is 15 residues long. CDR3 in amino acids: CASSPSRVTNTEAFF. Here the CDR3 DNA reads TGTGCCAGCTCACCCTCGAGGGTGACGAACACTGAAGCTTTCTTT.

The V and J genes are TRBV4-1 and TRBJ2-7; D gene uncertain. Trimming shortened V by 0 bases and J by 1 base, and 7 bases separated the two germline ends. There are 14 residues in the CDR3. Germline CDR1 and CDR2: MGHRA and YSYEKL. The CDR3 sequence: CASSQDPGSYEQYF. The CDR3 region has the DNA TGCGCCAGCAGCCAAGATCCCGGGTCCTACGAGCAGTACTTC.

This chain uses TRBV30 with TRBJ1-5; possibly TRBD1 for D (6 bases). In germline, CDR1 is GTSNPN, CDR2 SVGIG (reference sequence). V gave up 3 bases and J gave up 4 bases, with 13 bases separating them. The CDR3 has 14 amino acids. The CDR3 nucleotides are TGTGCCTGGAGCCTATTAACAGGGAATCAGCCCCAGCATTTT. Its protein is CAWSLLTGNQPQHF.

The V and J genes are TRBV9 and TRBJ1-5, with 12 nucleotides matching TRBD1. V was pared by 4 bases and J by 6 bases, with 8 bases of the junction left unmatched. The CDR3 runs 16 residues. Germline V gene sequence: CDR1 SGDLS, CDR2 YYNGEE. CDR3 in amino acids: CASSPTGTGGRQPQHF. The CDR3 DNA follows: TGTGCCAGCAGCCCGACCGGGACAGGGGGCCGTCAGCCCCAGCATTTT. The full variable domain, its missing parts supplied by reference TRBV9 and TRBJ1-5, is DSGVTQTPKHLITATGQRVTLRCSPRSGDLSVYWYQQSLDQGLQFLIQYYNGEERAKGNILERFSAQQFPDLHSELNLSSLELGDSALYFCASSPTGTGGRQPQHFGDGTRLSIL.

This chain's CDR3 is CSVEDEKGLSTDTQYF. CDR3 coding DNA: TGCAGCGTTGAAGACGAAAAGGGCCTAAGCACAGATACGCAGTATTTT. The rearrangement links TRBV29-1 to TRBJ2-3, with D unresolved. V lost 0 bases to trimming and J lost 0 bases, with 13 bases between them. Germline CDR1 SQVTM, CDR2 ANQGSEA. The CDR3 spans 16 residues.

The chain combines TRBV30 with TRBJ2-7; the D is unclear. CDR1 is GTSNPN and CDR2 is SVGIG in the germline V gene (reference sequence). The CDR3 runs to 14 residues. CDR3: CVFFKQKTAYEQYF. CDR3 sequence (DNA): TGTGTTTTTTTCAAGCAGAAGACGGCATACGAGCAGTACTTC. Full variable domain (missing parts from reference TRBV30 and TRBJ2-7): SQTIHQWPATLVQPVGSPLSLECTVEGTSNPNLYWYRQAAGRGLQLLFYSVGIGQISSEVPQNLSASRPQDRQFILSSKKLLLSDSGFYLCVFFKQKTAYEQYFGPGTRLTVT.

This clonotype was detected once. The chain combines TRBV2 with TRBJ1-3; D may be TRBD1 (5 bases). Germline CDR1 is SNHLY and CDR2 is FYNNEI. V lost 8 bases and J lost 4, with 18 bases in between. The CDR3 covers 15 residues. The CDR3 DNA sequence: TGTGCCAGCCACCCAACAGGAGGCTCCGGAAACACCATATATTTT. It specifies CASHPTGGSGNTIYF.

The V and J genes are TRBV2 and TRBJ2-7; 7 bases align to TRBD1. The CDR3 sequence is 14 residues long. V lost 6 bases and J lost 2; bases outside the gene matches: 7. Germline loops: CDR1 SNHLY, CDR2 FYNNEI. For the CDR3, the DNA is TGTGCCAGCAGGTTAGAGACAGGGCCCTACGAGCAGTACTTC. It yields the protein CASRLETGPYEQYF.

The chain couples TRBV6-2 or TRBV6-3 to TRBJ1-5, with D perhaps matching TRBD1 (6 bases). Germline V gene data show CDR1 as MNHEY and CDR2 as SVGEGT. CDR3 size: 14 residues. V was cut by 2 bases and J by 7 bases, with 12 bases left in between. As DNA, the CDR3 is TGTGCCAGCAGTTACGCAGGGGTGGACCAGCCCCAGCATTTT. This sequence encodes CASSYAGVDQPQHF.